This TCR beta chain was profiled in a study of blood T cell repertoires in COVID-19. The CDR3 runs to 14 residues. Germline V gene data show CDR1 as LGHDT and CDR2 as YNNKEL (reference sequence). The J segment lost 7 bases and the V segment lost 5 bases, leaving 7 bases of the junction unmatched. Method: immunoSEQ multiplex PCR; TCRdb's copy keeps in-frame clones and lacks some. The table includes some 260,000 clones, 80% to 90% detected once. The chain carries TRBV3-1 (or the pseudogene TRBV3-2) and TRBJ2-1; TRBD2 agrees at 8 bases. This clonotype was sampled from a woman in her seventies with COVID-19, enrolled during active disease. The sequencing sample was made of peripheral blood. CDR3 amino acids: CASSTSGSHNEQFF. The CDR3 coding sequence is TGTGCCAGCAGCACCAGCGGGAGTCATAATGAGCAGTTCTTC.